The clone carrying this TCR beta chain has at least ten counts. The record originates from a study of neurological immune-mediated disorders. V trimming: 3 bases; J trimming: 8 bases; junction bases outside the gene matches: 7. Looked up from germline, CDR1 is GTSNPN and CDR2 is SVGIG (reference sequence). This CDR3 has 15 amino acids. TCRdb reanalysed the 5' RACE reads using MiXCR and keeps one entry per CDR3 protein. This table holds approximately 77,000 distinct CDR3 sequences, about 9% found once. The TCR sequence derives from a middle-aged man in good health. The sample taken for sequencing was PBMCs. The chain couples TRBV30 to TRBJ2-2; TRBD2 matches 12 bases. DNA of the CDR3: TGTGCCTGGAGAGCTAGCGGGAGGGCCTATGGGGAGCTGTTTTTT. This gives the protein CAWRASGRAYGELFF.